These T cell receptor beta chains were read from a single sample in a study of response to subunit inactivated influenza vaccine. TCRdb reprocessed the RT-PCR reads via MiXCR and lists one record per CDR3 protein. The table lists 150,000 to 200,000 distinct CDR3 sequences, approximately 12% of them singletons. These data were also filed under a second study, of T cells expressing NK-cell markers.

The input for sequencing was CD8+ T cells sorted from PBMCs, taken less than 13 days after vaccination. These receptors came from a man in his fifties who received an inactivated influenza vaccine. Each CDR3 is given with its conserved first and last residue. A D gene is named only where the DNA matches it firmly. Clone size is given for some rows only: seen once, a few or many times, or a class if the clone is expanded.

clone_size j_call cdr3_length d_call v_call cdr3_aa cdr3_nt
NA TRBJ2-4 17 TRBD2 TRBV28 CASSFLTSGLAKNIQYF TGTGCCAGCAGTTTTCTGACTAGCGGGTTAGCCAAAAACATTCAGTACTTC
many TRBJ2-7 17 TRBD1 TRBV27 CASSLGGGDRGPYEQYF TGTGCCAGCAGTTTAGGGGGGGGGGACAGGGGACCCTACGAGCAGTACTTC
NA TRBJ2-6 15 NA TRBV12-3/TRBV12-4 CGSSNRDSGANVLTF TGTGGCAGCAGTAACAGGGACTCTGGGGCCAACGTCCTGACTTTC
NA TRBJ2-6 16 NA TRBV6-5 CASSYGGQVGANVLTF TGTGCCAGCAGTTACGGAGGGCAAGTTGGGGCCAACGTCCTGACTTTC
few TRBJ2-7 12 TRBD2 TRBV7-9 CASIGAGGEQYF TGTGCCAGCATCGGAGCGGGAGGCGAGCAGTACTTC
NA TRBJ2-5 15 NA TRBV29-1 CSVTPRTEAQETQYF TGCAGCGTTACCCCTCGGACAGAAGCTCAAGAGACCCAGTACTTC
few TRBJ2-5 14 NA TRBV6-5 CASSYSGPLGTQYF TGTGCCAGCAGTTACTCGGGACCGTTGGGGACCCAGTACTTC
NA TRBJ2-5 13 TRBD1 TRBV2 CASTGQGEETQYF TGTGCCAGCACGGGACAGGGGGAAGAGACCCAGTACTTC
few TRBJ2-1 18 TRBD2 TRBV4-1 CASSQISPGTSRSNEQFF TGCGCCAGCAGCCAAATTAGTCCCGGGACTAGCAGGAGCAATGAGCAGTTCTTC
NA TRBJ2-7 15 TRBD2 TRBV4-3 CASGQGTSGSYEQYF TGCGCCAGCGGCCAAGGAACTAGCGGGAGCTACGAGCAGTACTTC
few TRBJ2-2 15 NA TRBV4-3 CASSQEGLRAGELFF TGCGCCAGCAGCCAAGAAGGCTTGAGGGCCGGGGAGCTGTTTTTT
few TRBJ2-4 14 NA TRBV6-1 CASSLTGLIDIQYF TGTGCCAGCAGTCTGACAGGCCTGATTGACATTCAGTACTTC
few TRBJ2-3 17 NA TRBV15 CATSRDGEGPSTDTQYF TGTGCCACCAGCAGAGATGGAGAGGGCCCCAGCACAGATACGCAGTATTTT
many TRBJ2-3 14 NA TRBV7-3 CASSPLGGTDTQYF TGTGCCAGCAGCCCTCTTGGGGGCACAGATACGCAGTATTTT
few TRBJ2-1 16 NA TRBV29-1 CSAELLQDPREDEQFF TGCAGCGCCGAACTCCTACAGGACCCCAGGGAGGATGAGCAGTTCTTC
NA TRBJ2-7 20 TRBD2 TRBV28 CASSFTAPGTSGRASYEQYF TGTGCCAGCAGTTTCACCGCCCCCGGGACTAGCGGGAGGGCCTCCTACGAGCAGTACTTC
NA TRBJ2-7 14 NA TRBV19 CASRGGKSDYEQYF TGTGCCAGCCGGGGCGGCAAATCGGACTACGAGCAGTACTTC
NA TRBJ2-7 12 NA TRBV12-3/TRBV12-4 CASSRDIMGQYF TGTGCCAGCAGCCGGGACATCATGGGGCAGTACTTC
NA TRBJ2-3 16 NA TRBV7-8 CASSLASGVGTDTQYF TGTGCCAGCAGCTTAGCATCAGGGGTTGGGACAGATACGCAGTATTTT
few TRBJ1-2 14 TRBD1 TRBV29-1 CSVDTGTGDYGYTF TGCAGCGTTGATACCGGGACAGGCGACTATGGCTACACCTTC
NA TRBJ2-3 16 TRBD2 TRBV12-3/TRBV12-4 CASSPERGGNTDTQYF TGTGCCAGCAGTCCTGAGCGGGGGGGAAACACAGATACGCAGTATTTT
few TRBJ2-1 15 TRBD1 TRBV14 CASQRNRGRGNEQFF TGTGCCAGCCAAAGGAACAGGGGGCGAGGGAATGAGCAGTTCTTC
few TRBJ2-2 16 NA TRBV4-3 CASSQDSNRRTGELFF TGCGCCAGCAGCCAAGATTCGAACCGTAGGACCGGGGAGCTGTTTTTT
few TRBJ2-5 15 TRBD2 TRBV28 CASSPTRREKETQYF TGTGCCAGCAGTCCGACTCGGCGGGAGAAAGAGACCCAGTACTTC
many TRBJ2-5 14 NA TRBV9 CASSPKKGEETQYF TGTGCCAGCAGCCCAAAGAAGGGAGAAGAGACCCAGTACTTC
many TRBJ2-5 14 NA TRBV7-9 CASSLAGYQETQYF TGTGCCAGCAGCTTAGCGGGATACCAAGAGACCCAGTACTTC
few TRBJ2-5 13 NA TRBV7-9 CASSEEGAETQYF TGTGCCAGCAGCGAGGAGGGGGCAGAGACCCAGTACTTC
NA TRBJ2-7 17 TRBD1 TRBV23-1 CASSPPSGQGIAYEQYF TGCGCCAGCAGTCCACCCTCCGGACAGGGAATAGCCTACGAGCAGTACTTC